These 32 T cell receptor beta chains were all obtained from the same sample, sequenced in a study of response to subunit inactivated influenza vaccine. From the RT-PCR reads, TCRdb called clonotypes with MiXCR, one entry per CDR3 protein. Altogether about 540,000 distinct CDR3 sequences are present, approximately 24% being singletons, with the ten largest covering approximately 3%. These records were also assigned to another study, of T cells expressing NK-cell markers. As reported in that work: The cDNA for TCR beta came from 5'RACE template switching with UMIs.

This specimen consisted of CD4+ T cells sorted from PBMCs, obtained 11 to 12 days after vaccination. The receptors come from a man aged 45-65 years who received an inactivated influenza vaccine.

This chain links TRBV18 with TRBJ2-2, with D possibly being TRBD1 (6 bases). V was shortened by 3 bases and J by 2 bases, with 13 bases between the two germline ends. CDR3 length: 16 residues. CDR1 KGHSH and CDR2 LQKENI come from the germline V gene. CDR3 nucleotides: TGTGCCAGCTCACCCCCAGGGGACGTTAACACCGGGGAGCTGTTTTTT. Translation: CASSPPGDVNTGELFF.

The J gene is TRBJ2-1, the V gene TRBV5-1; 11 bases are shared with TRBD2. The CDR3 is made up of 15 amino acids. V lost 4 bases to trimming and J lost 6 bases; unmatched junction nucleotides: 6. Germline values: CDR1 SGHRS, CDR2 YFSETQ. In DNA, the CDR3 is TGCGCCAGCAGCCCTAGCGGGGGGCACGGCAATGAGCAGTTCTTC. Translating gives CASSPSGGHGNEQFF.

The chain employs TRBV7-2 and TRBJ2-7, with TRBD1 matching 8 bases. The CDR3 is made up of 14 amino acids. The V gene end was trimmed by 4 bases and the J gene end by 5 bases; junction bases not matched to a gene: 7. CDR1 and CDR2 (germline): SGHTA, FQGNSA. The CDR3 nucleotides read TGTGCCAGCAGCTCGAGGACAGGGACGGACGAGCAGTACTTC. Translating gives CASSSRTGTDEQYF.

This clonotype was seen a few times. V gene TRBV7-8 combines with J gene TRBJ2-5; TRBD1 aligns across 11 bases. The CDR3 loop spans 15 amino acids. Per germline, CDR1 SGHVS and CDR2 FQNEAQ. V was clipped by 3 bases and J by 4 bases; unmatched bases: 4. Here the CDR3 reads CASSFRDRGGETQYF. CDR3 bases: TGTGCCAGCAGCTTCCGGGACAGGGGGGGAGAGACCCAGTACTTC.

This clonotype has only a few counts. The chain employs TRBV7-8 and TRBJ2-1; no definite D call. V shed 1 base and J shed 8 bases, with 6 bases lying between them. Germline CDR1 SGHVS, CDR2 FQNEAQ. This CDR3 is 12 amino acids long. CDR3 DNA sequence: TGTGCCAGCAGCTTAGATAGTCATGAGCAGTTCTTC. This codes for CASSLDSHEQFF. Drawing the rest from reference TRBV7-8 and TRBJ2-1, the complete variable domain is GAGVSQSPRYKVAKRGQDVALRCDPISGHVSLFWYQQALGQGPEFLTYFQNEAQLDKSGLPSDRFFAERPEGSVSTLKIQRTQQEDSAVYLCASSLDSHEQFFGPGTRLTVL.

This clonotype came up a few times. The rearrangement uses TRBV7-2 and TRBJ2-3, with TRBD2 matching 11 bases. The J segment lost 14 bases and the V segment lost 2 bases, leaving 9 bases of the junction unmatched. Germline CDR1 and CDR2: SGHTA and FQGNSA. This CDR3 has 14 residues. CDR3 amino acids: CASSLWASGGTGYF. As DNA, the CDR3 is TGTGCCAGCAGCTTATGGGCTAGCGGGGGGACGGGGTATTTT.

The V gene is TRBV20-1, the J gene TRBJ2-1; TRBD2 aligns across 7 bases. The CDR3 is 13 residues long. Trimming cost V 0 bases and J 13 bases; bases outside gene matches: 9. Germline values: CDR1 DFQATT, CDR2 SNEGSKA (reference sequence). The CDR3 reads CSARDSYREVQFF. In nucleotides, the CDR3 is TGCAGTGCTAGAGATAGTTACCGGGAGGTACAGTTCTTC.

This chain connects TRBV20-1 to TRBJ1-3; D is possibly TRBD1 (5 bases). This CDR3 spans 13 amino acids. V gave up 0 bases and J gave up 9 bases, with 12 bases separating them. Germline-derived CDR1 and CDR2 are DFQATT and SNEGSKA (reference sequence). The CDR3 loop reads CSARESWGGTIYF. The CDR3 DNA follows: TGCAGTGCTAGAGAATCCTGGGGGGGCACCATATATTTT.

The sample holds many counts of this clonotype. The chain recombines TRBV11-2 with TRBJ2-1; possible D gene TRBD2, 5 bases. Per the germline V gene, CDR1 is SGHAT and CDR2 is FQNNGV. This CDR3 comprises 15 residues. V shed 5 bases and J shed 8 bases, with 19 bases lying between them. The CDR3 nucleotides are TGTGCCAGCAGCGGGCCGACTGGTAGCGCCTATGAGCAGTTCTTC. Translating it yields CASSGPTGSAYEQFF.

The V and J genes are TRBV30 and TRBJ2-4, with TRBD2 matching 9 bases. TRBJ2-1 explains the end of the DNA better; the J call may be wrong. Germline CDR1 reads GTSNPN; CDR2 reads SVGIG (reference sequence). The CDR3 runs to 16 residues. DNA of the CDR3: TGTGCCTGGGGCAAGGGGGGCGGGAGGGCCGAGAACATTCAGTTCTTC. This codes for CAWGKGGGRAENIQFF.

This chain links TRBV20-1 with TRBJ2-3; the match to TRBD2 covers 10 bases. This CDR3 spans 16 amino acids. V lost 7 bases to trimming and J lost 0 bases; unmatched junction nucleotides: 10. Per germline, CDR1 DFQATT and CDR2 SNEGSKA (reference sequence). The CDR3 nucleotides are TGCAGTGTCGTACCTAGCGGGAGAGAAAGCACAGATACGCAGTATTTT. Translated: CSVVPSGRESTDTQYF.

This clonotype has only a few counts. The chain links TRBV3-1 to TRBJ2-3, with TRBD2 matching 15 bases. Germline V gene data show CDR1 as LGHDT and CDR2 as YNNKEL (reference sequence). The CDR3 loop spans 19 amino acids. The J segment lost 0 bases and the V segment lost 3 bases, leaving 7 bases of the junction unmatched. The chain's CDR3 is CASSHLGTSGGLSTDTQYF. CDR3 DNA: TGTGCCAGCAGCCACCTCGGGACTAGCGGGGGGCTGAGCACAGATACGCAGTATTTT.

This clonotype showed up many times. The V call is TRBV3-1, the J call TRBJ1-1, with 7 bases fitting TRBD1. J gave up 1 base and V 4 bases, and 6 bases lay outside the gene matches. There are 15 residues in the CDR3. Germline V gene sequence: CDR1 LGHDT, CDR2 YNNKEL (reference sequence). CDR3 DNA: TGTGCCAGCAGCCCCCAGACAGGGAGGAACACTGAAGCTTTCTTT. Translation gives CASSPQTGRNTEAFF.

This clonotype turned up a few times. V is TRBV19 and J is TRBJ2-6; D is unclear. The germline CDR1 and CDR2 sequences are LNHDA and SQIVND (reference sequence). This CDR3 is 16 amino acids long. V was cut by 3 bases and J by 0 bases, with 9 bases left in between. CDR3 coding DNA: TGTGCCAGTAGTATTGGACGGAACTCTGGGGCCAACGTCCTGACTTTC. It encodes CASSIGRNSGANVLTF.

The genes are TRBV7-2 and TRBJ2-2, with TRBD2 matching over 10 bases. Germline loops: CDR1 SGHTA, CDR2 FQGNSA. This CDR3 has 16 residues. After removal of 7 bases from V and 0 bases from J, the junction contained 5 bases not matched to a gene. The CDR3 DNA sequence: TGTGCCAGCAAAGGTAGCGGGGGGACGAACACCGGGGAGCTGTTTTTT. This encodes CASKGSGGTNTGELFF.

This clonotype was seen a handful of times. CDR3 loop: CASSRGRTDYEQYF. The CDR3 nucleotides read TGTGCCAGCAGCCGTGGCCGTACTGACTACGAGCAGTACTTC. The rearrangement joins TRBV7-2 to TRBJ2-7; D gene uncertain. The CDR3 spans 14 residues. Germline values: CDR1 SGHTA, CDR2 FQGNSA. V was cut by 5 bases and J by 3 bases, with 14 bases left in between.

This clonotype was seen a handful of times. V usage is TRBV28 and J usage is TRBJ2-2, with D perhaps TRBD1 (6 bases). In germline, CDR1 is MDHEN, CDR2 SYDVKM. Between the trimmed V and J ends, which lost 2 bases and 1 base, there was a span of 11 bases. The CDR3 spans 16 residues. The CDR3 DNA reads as TGTGCCAGCAGTTTACTGGTCAGGGGGAACACCGGGGAGCTGTTTTTT. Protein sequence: CASSLLVRGNTGELFF.

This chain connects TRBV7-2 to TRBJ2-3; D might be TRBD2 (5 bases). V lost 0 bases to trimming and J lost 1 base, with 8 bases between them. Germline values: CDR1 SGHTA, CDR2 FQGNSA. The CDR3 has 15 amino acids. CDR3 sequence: CASSLAALGTDTQYF. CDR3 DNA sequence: TGTGCCAGCAGCTTAGCGGCACTAGGCACAGATACGCAGTATTTT.

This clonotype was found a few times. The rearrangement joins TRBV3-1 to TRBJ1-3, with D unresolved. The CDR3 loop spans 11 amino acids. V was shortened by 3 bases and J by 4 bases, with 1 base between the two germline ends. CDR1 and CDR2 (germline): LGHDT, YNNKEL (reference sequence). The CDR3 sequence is CASSHGNTIYF. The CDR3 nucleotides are TGTGCCAGCAGCCACGGAAACACCATATATTTT.

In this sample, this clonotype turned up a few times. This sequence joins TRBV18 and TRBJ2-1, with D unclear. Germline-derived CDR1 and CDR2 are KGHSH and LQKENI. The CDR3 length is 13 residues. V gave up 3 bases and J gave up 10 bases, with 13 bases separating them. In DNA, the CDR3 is TGTGCCAGCTCACCGAGCGCCCGGCAGGAGCAGTTCTTC. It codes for CASSPSARQEQFF.

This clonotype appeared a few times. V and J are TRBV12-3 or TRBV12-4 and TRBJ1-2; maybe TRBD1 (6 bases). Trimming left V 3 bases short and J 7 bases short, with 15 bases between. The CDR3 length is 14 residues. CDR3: CASSFGRGAGGYTF. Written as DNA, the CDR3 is TGTGCCAGCAGTTTCGGTCGGGGGGCAGGTGGCTACACCTTC.

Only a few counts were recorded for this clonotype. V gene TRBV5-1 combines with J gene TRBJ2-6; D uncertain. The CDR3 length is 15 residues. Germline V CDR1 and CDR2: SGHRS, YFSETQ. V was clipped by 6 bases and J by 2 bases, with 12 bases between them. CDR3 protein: CASKASAAGANVLTF. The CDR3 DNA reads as TGCGCCAGCAAGGCGTCGGCAGCTGGGGCCAACGTCCTGACTTTC. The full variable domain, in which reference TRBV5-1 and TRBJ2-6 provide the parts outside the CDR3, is KAGVTQTPRYLIKTRGQQVTLSCSPISGHRSVSWYQQTPGQGLQFLFEYFSETQRNKGNFPGRFSGRQFSNSRSEMNVSTLELGDSALYLCASKASAAGANVLTFGAGSRLTVL.

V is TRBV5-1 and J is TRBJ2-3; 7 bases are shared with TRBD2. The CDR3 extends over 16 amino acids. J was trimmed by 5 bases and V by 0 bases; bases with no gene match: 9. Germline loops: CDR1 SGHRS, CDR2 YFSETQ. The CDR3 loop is CASSLALSGAGDTQYF. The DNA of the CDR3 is TGCGCCAGCAGCTTGGCCTTAAGCGGGGCAGGAGATACGCAGTATTTT.

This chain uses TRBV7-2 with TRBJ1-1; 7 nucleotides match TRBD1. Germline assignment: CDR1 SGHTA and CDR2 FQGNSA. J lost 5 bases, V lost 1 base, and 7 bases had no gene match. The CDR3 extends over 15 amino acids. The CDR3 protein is CASSLVGTEGTEAFF. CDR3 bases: TGTGCCAGCAGCTTAGTGGGGACAGAGGGGACTGAAGCTTTCTTT. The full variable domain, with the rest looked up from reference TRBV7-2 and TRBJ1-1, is GAGVSQSPSNKVTEKGKDVELRCDPISGHTALYWYRQSLGQGLEFLIYFQGNSAPDKSGLPSDRFSAERTGGSVSTLTIQRTQQEDSAVYLCASSLVGTEGTEAFFGQGTRLTVV.

In nucleotides, the CDR3 is TGCGCAGCCGGCACGCAGTATTTT. Translation: CAAGTQYF. V and J are TRBV10-2 and TRBJ2-3; D not resolved. The CDR3 has 8 amino acids. CDR1 is WSHSY and CDR2 is SAAADI in the germline V gene.

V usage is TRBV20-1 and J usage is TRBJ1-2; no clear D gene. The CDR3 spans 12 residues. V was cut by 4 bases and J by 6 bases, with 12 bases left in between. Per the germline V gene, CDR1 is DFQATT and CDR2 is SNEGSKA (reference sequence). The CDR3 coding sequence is TGCAGTGCTATAGATGGTCTAAATGGCTACACCTTC. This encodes CSAIDGLNGYTF.

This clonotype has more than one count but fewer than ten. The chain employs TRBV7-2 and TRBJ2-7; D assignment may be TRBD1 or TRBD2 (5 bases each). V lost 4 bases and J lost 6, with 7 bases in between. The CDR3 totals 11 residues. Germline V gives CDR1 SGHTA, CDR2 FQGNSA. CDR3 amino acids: CASSSGPEQYF. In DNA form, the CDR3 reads TGTGCCAGCAGCTCGGGGCCCGAGCAGTACTTC. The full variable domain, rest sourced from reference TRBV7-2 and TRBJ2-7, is GAGVSQSPSNKVTEKGKDVELRCDPISGHTALYWYRQSLGQGLEFLIYFQGNSAPDKSGLPSDRFSAERTGGSVSTLTIQRTQQEDSAVYLCASSSGPEQYFGPGTRLTVT.

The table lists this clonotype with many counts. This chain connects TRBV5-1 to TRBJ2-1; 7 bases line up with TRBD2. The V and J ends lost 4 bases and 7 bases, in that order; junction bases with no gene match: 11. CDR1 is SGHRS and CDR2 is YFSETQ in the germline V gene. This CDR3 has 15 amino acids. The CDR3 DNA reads TGCGCCAGCAGCAGGAGCGGGGAAGTCTTGAATGAGCAGTTCTTC. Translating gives CASSRSGEVLNEQFF. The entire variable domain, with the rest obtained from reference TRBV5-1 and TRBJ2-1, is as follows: KAGVTQTPRYLIKTRGQQVTLSCSPISGHRSVSWYQQTPGQGLQFLFEYFSETQRNKGNFPGRFSGRQFSNSRSEMNVSTLELGDSALYLCASSRSGEVLNEQFFGPGTRLTVL.

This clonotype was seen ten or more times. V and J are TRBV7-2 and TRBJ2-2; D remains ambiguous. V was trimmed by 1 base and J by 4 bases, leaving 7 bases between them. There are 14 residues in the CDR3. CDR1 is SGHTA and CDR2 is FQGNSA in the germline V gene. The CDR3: CASSLGWGTGELFF. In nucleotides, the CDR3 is TGTGCCAGCAGCTTAGGGTGGGGCACCGGGGAGCTGTTTTTT.

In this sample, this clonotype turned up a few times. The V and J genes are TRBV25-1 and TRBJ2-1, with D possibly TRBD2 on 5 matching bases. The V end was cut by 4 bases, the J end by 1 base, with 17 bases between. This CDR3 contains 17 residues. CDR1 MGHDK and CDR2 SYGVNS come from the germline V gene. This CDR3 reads CASSASGGRRSYNEQFF. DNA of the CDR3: TGTGCCAGCAGTGCCTCCGGAGGACGTAGGTCCTACAATGAGCAGTTCTTC.

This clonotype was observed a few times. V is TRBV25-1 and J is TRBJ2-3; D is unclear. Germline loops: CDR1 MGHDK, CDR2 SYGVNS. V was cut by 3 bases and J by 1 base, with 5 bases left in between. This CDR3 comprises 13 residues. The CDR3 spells CASSDQGTDTQYF. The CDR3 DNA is TGTGCCAGCAGTGACCAGGGCACAGATACGCAGTATTTT.

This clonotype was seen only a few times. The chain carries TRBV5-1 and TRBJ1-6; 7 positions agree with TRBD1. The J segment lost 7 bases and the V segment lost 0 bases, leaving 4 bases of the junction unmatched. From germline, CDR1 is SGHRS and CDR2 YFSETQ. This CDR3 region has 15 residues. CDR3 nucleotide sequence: TGCGCCAGCAGCTTGGACGGGACAGAAAATTCACCCCTCCACTTT. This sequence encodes CASSLDGTENSPLHF.